The 10 T cell receptor beta chains reported below all come from one sample, sequenced in a study of T-cell memory formation after mild COVID-19. TCRdb re-called the 5' RACE reads with MiXCR, one entry per CDR3 protein. The data show 120,000 to 150,000 distinct CDR3 sequences, with about 5.7% seen just once and roughly 2.1% held by the top ten. Sequencing input: PBMCs or a T cell subset sorted from them (not recorded which). The receptors were sampled from an adult woman who had mild COVID-19 (a few samples of this study predate the infection). Cell type and time point are not known.

This clonotype has a handful of counts. The chain has TRBV11-2 and TRBJ2-1; D could derive from TRBD1 or TRBD2 (6 bases each). V was trimmed by 1 base and J by 7 bases, leaving 23 bases between them. Per germline, CDR1 SGHAT and CDR2 FQNNGV. The CDR3 is made up of 18 amino acids. The CDR3 DNA sequence: TGTGCCAGCAGCTTAGGACTCCGGGGGCCCGATTTAACGAATGAGCAGTTCTTC. This translates into CASSLGLRGPDLTNEQFF.

The gene calls are TRBV10-3 and TRBJ1-6; the D is unclear. Trimming pared 0 bases from V and 7 bases from J, leaving 19 bases between. This CDR3 contains 18 residues. Germline V gene sequence: CDR1 ENHRY, CDR2 SYGVKD. CDR3 residues: CAISESLAGSGQNSPLHF. The CDR3 bases are TGTGCCATCAGTGAGTCACTGGCGGGCTCAGGCCAGAATTCACCCCTCCACTTT.

This clonotype appeared many times. The chain is built from TRBV20-1 and TRBJ2-3, with 7 bases fitting TRBD1. The CDR3 consists of 14 residues. Trimming took 2 bases from V and 5 from J; bases not matched to a gene: 7. The germline CDR1 and CDR2 sequences are DFQATT and SNEGSKA (reference sequence). CDR3 region: CSARTGTVVDTQYF. CDR3 bases: TGCAGTGCTAGAACCGGGACAGTGGTAGATACGCAGTATTTT.

The V call is TRBV12-3 or TRBV12-4, the J call TRBJ2-7; 10 bases fit TRBD1. The CDR3 covers 14 residues. V dropped 5 bases and J dropped 4; count of bases not matched to a gene: 5. The CDR3 DNA sequence: TGTGCCAGCAGTGGACAGGGGGTTACGTACGAGCAGTACTTC. This translates into CASSGQGVTYEQYF.

This clonotype was recorded a few times. The chain employs TRBV27 and TRBJ1-2, with TRBD1 as a possible D gene (5 bases). CDR3 length: 14 residues. The germline V gene has CDR1 MNHEY and CDR2 SMNVEV (reference sequence). V was trimmed by 0 bases and J by 4 bases, leaving 9 bases between them. This CDR3 is CASSLSPGGYGYTF. The DNA for the CDR3 is TGTGCCAGCAGTTTATCACCCGGGGGCTATGGCTACACCTTC.

This chain uses TRBV5-6 with TRBJ1-1; no definite D call. The germline gives CDR1 SGHDT, CDR2 YYEEEE. V lost 3 bases to trimming and J lost 1 base, with 19 bases between them. CDR3 length: 17 amino acids. The CDR3 nucleotides are TGTGCCAGCAGCTCGGGCCTTGCCGGGTTAGGGAACACTGAAGCTTTCTTT. Translating it yields CASSSGLAGLGNTEAFF.

The chain uses TRBV6-2 or TRBV6-3 and TRBJ2-3; D uncertain. The CDR3 covers 13 residues. Per the germline V gene, CDR1 is MNHEY and CDR2 is SVGEGT. V was clipped by 8 bases and J by 3 bases, with 12 bases between them. The CDR3 loop is CASRVDGTDTQYF. CDR3 coding DNA: TGTGCCAGCCGGGTGGATGGGACAGATACGCAGTATTTT.

In this sample, this clonotype turned up many times. The rearrangement uses TRBV4-1 and TRBJ2-1; D ambiguous. V lost 1 base and J lost 1, with 11 bases in between. CDR3 length: 16 residues. From germline, CDR1 is MGHRA and CDR2 YSYEKL. CDR3 in DNA: TGCGCCAGCAGCCAAGTGGATATCCTGTCCTACAATGAGCAGTTCTTC. It translates to CASSQVDILSYNEQFF.

This clonotype showed up many times. The rearrangement links TRBV4-3 to TRBJ2-1, with D hard to call. CDR1 is LGHNA and CDR2 is YSLEER in the germline V gene. The V gene lost 4 bases and the J gene lost 1 base, with 11 bases spanning the gap. CDR3 length: 15 residues. This chain's CDR3 is CASSRGPASYNEQFF. CDR3 nucleotides: TGCGCCAGCAGCCGCGGACCAGCTTCCTACAATGAGCAGTTCTTC.

In its sample, this clonotype was seen many times. The chain couples TRBV5-4 to TRBJ1-1, with D maybe TRBD1 (6 bases). In germline, CDR1 is SGHNT, CDR2 YYREEE (reference sequence). V was trimmed by 0 bases and J by 1 base, leaving 19 bases between them. This CDR3 is 18 amino acids long. The CDR3, as DNA: TGTGCCAGCAGCTTGGTGGCAGACAGGAGAAGCACGAACACTGAAGCTTTCTTT. It yields the protein CASSLVADRRSTNTEAFF.